This T cell receptor beta chain appears in the sequencing data of a study of T cells after yellow fever vaccination (dated by TCRdb to between 2018 and 2021). Background on the whole study: The SMART-Seq v4 Ultra Low Input RNA kit was used to prepare libraries from fractions with low cell numbers. To follow T-cell clones before and after both primary and booster YFV17D yellow fever vaccination, bulk TCR alpha and beta repertoires underwent longitudinal sequencing. Two healthy male donors, one aged 18 to 30 and one aged 30 to 40 years, were included in the cohort. Blood was collected at multiple timepoints before and after primary and secondary immunization, and bulk PBMC replicates and cell subsets were isolated.

Study-level results and caveats: Because only two donors were included in the study, the extent to which the findings can be generalized is limited. Most clones expanded after primary vaccination (around 96% of CD4 and 88% of CD8) were re-detected after the booster, suggesting that broad memory maintenance occurred. Compared with the primary T-cell response, the secondary T-cell response was weaker but faster, peaking on day 5 rather than day 15. A small share of clonotypes was detected in both CD4 and CD8 compartments, with the overlap likely arising from convergent recombination. FACS-sorted repertoires could contain abundant contaminating clonotypes from the bulk population, so computational filtering was required.

This clonotype was counted at least ten times. It lacks a known antigen. No qualities accompany the bases; no much larger clone lies one base away. Synthesis of TCR cDNA relied on 5'RACE template switching, a step that introduced a universal primer site along with unique molecular identifiers. Priming of cDNA synthesis was performed from both the TCR alpha and TCR beta constant segments. Libraries were amplified in two PCR steps, with sample barcodes and sequencing adapters added in the second step. Libraries were sequenced on Illumina HiSeq 2500 (2x100 bp) or NovaSeq (2x150 bp). Per the authors' processing: Demultiplexing of reads and collapsing into UMI consensus sequences were performed with MIGEC, and V(D)J alignment was carried out with MiXCR. Vaccine-responding clonotypes were defined with edgeR using replicate PBMC samples, requiring FDR below 0.01 and a log2 fold change above 5 up to day 15. Bulk clonotypes were assigned CD4 or CD8 identity according to which sequenced CD4 or CD8 repertoire held them at higher abundance. TCRdb reprocessed the public reads (quality trimming at Q25 with fastp, clone calling with MiXCR) and kept in-frame beta chains. Entries that share a CDR3 protein sequence are merged under the most common genes and DNA. V and J calls and clone size were set by TCRdb, not the authors. This sample is represented by roughly 310,000 distinct CDR3 sequences; 8.5% to 9% of them were singletons. The top ten hold roughly 17% of the sample.

The meaning of the sample's treatment or condition label: live attenuated yellow fever vaccine strain. Two biological replicates of bulk PBMCs were collected at each blood-draw timepoint. PBMCs were isolated from peripheral blood using a standard Ficoll-Paque protocol. RNA was extracted with TriZol from bulk PBMCs, CD4 and CD8 fractions, and dextramer-positive and dextramer-negative fractions. As encoded in the germline V gene, CDR1 is KGHSH while CDR2 is LQKENI. Inclusive of the bounding cysteine and phenylalanine, the CDR3 is 13 residues long. Kept here is only the CDR3 DNA, which spans 39 bases and is read in frame from base 1. Unmatched junction bases come to 5, with V trimmed by 3 bases and J by 7 bases.

Specimen: PBMCs, collected on the day of the first yellow fever vaccination. Here the chain combines TRBV18 and TRBJ1-1, with TRBD1 matching 7 junction bases. The TCR was taken from a young man who received the YFV17D yellow fever vaccine. CDR3 region: CASSPDRQIEAFF. The sequence in DNA is TGTGCCAGCTCACCGGACAGGCAAATTGAAGCTTTCTTT. When the CDR3 is completed using the reference TRBV18 and TRBJ1-1 genes on either side, the full variable domain is NAGVMQNPRHLVRRRGQEARLRCSPMKGHSHVYWYRQLPEEGLKFMVYLQKENIIDESGMPKERFSAEFPKEGPSILRIQQVVRGDSAAYFCASSPDRQIEAFFGQGTRLTVV.